This T cell receptor (beta chain) comes out of a study of blood T cells in healthy people across ages. Study-level information: When template switching was applied, about one barcoded beta molecule was captured per two T cells.

This clonotype was counted many times. This CDR3 spans 13 amino acids. Trimming stripped 6 bases from V and 1 base from J, with 9 bases between. The germline gives CDR1 MNHEY, CDR2 SVGEGT. A second PCR of about 6 to 11 cycles used a sample-barcoded 5' primer and a J-beta primer mix. Each CDR3 protein is one row after TCRdb ran MiXCR on the 5' RACE reads. The sample has approximately 1.5 million distinct CDR3 sequences, around 36% seen once. The J gene is TRBJ2-5, the V gene TRBV6-2 or TRBV6-3; perhaps TRBD1 as D (5 bases). The receptor's source is a woman in her twenties or thirties in good health. Sequenced sample: blood. The CDR3 reads CASRTDTQETQYF. CDR3 sequence (DNA): TGTGCCAGCAGGACAGACACCCAAGAGACCCAGTACTTC.